This TCR beta chain was recovered during a study of neurological immune-mediated disorders. Whenever a sequencing run was performed, it yielded over 190 million TCR-beta sequences from 15-18 subjects. One entry per CDR3 protein, called by TCRdb with MiXCR from the 5' RACE reads. The sample shows about 50,000 distinct CDR3 sequences, 9% to 12% of them seen only once. Per germline, CDR1 MDHEN and CDR2 SYDVKM. Trimming took 5 bases from V and 7 from J, leaving 16 bases between them. The CDR3 is 14 amino acids. Sample: PBMCs. The sequence was obtained from a man aged 65 to 85 with HTLV-1-associated myelopathy (HAM/TSP). The chain has TRBV28 and TRBJ2-3; perhaps TRBD2 as D (5 bases). CDR3 region: CASSLGIQTYTQYF. The CDR3 DNA reads TGTGCCAGCAGTCTCGGGATTCAGACATATACGCAGTATTTT.